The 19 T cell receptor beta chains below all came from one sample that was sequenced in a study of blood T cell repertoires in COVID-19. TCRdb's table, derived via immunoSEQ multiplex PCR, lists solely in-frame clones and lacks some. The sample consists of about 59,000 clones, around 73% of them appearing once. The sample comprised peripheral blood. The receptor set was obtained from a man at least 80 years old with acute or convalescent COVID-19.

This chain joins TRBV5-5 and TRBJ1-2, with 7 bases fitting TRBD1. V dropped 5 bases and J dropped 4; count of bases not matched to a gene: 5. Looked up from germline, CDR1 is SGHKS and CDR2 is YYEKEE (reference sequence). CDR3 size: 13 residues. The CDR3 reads CASRHTGVYGYTF. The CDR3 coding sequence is TGTGCCAGCAGACACACAGGGGTCTATGGCTACACCTTC.

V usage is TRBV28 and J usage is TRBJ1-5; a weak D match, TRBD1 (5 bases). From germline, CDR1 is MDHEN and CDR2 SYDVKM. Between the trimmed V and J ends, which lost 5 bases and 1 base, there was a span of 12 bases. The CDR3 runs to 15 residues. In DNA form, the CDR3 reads TGTGCCAGCAGTGCGCAGGGTATGAGCAATCAGCCCCAGCATTTT. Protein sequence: CASSAQGMSNQPQHF. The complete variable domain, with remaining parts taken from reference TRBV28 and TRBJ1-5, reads DVKVTQSSRYLVKRTGEKVFLECVQDMDHENMFWYRQDPGLGLRLIYFSYDVKMKEKGDIPEGYSVSREKKERFSLILESASTNQTSMYLCASSAQGMSNQPQHFGDGTRLSIL.

The CDR3 bases are TGTGCCAGCACCTCAACCGGGGGGCTCTCGCAGTACTTC. Its translation: CASTSTGGLSQYF. The rearrangement links TRBV6-5 to TRBJ2-7; tentatively, D is TRBD2 (7 bases). The CDR3 covers 13 residues. CDR1 is MNHEY, CDR2 SVGAGI, per germline. Trimming took 7 bases from V and 9 from J, leaving 19 bases between them.

The CDR3 DNA reads TGTGCCAGCAGCTTAAGTCGTGGGCAGGGCTCCTACGAGCAGTACTTC. Translation gives CASSLSRGQGSYEQYF. The genes are TRBV7-8 and TRBJ2-7; a possible D gene is TRBD1 (5 bases). The V end lost 2 bases, the J end lost 0 bases, and 14 bases lay between the germline ends. Germline CDR1 is SGHVS and CDR2 is FQNEAQ. This CDR3 region has 16 residues.

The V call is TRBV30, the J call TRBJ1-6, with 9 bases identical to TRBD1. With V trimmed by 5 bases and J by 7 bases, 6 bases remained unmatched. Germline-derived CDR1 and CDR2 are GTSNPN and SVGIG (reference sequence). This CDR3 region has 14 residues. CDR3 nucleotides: TGTGCCTGGGAGGGGACAGGGAGGAATTCACCCCTCCACTTT. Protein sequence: CAWEGTGRNSPLHF.

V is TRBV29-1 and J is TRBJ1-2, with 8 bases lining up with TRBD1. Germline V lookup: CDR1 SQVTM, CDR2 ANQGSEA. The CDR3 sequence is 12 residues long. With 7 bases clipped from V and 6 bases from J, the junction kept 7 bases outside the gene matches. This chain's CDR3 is CSAKDRVDGYTF. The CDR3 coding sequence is TGCAGCGCTAAGGACAGGGTTGATGGCTACACCTTC.

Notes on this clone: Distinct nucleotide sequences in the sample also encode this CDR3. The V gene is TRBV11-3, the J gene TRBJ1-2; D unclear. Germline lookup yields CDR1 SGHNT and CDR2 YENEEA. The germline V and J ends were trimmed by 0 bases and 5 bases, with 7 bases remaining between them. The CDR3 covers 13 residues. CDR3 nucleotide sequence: TGTGCCAGCAGCTTAGATGGCCTTTATGGCTACACCTTC. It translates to CASSLDGLYGYTF. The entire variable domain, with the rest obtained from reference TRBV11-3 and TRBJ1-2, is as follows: EAGVVQSPRYKIIEKKQPVAFWCNPISGHNTLYWYLQNLGQGPELLIRYENEEAVDDSQLPKDRFSAERLKGVDSTLKIQPAELGDSAVYLCASSLDGLYGYTFGSGTRLTVV.

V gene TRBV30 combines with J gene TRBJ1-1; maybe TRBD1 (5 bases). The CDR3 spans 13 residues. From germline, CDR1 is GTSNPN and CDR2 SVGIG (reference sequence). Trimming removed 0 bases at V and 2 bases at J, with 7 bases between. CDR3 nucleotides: TGTGCCTGGAGTGTAGGGGTAAACACTGAAGCTTTCTTT. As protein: CAWSVGVNTEAFF.

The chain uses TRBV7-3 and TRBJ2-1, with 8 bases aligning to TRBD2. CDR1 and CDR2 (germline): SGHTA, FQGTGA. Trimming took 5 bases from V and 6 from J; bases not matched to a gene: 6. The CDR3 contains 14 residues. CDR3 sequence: CASSLGTSGNEQFF. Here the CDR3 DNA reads TGTGCCAGCAGCCTAGGGACTAGTGGCAATGAGCAGTTCTTC.

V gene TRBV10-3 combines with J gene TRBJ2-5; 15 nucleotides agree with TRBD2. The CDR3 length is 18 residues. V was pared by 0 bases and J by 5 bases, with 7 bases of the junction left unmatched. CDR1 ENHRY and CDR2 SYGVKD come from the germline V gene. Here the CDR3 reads CAISESPGLAGGSETQYF. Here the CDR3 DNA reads TGTGCCATCAGTGAGTCACCGGGACTAGCGGGAGGTAGTGAGACCCAGTACTTC.

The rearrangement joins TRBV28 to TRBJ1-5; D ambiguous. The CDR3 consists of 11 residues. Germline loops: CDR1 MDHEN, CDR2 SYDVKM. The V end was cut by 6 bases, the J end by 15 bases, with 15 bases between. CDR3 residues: CASSQRHTWHF. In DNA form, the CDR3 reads TGTGCCAGCAGCCAGAGACATACCTGGCATTTT.

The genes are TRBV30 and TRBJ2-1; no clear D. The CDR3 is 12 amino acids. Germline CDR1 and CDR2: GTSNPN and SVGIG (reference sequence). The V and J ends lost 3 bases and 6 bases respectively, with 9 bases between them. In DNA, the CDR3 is TGTGCCTGGAGCGGTACGTTCAATGAGCAGTTCTTC. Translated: CAWSGTFNEQFF.

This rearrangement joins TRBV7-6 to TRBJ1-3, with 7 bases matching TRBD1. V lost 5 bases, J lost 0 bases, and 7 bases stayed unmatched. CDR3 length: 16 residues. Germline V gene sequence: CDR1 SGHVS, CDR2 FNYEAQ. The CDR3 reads CASSLGTAGSGNTIYF. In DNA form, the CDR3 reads TGTGCCAGCAGCCTGGGGACAGCGGGCTCTGGAAACACCATATATTTT.

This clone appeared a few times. The CDR3 DNA follows: TGTGCCAGCAGTTTAACCAACATTGGGGCTAACACTGAAGCTTTCTTT. Its translation is CASSLTNIGANTEAFF. This sequence joins TRBV27 and TRBJ1-1; D is possibly TRBD1 (5 bases). Germline V gene sequence: CDR1 MNHEY, CDR2 SMNVEV (reference sequence). With 2 bases removed from V and 2 bases from J, the gap between germline ends came to 15 bases. This CDR3 has 16 residues.

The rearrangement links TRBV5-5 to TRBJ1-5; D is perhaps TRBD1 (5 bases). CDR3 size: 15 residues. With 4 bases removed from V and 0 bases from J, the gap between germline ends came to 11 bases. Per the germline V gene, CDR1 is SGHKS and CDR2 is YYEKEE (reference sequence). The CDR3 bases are TGTGCCAGCAGCAGGGGCGTGAGTAGCAATCAGCCCCAGCATTTT. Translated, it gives CASSRGVSSNQPQHF.

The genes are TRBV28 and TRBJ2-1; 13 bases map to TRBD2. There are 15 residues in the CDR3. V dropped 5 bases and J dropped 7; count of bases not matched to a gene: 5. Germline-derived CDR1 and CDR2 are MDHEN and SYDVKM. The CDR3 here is CASSRLAGGGNEQFF. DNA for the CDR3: TGTGCCAGCAGTCGACTAGCGGGAGGAGGAAATGAGCAGTTCTTC.

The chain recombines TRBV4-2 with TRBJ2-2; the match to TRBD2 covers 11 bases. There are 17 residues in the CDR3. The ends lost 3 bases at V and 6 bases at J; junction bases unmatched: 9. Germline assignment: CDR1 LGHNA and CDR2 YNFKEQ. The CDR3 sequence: CASSHHVTSGEPGELFF. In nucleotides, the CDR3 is TGTGCCAGCAGCCATCACGTGACTAGCGGGGAGCCCGGGGAGCTGTTTTTT.

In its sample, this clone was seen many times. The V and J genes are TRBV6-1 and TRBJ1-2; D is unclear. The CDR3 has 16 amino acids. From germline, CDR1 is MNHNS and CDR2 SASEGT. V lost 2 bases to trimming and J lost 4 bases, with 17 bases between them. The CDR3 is CASSEIPNYPSYGYTF. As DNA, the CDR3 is TGTGCCAGCAGTGAAATACCTAACTACCCCTCCTATGGCTACACCTTC.

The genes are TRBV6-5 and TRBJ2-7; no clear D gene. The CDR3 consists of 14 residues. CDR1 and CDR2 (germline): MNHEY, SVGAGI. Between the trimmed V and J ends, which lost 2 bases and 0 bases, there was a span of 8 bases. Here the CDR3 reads CASSYSHYSYEQYF. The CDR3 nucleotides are TGTGCCAGCAGTTACAGTCACTACTCCTACGAGCAGTACTTC.